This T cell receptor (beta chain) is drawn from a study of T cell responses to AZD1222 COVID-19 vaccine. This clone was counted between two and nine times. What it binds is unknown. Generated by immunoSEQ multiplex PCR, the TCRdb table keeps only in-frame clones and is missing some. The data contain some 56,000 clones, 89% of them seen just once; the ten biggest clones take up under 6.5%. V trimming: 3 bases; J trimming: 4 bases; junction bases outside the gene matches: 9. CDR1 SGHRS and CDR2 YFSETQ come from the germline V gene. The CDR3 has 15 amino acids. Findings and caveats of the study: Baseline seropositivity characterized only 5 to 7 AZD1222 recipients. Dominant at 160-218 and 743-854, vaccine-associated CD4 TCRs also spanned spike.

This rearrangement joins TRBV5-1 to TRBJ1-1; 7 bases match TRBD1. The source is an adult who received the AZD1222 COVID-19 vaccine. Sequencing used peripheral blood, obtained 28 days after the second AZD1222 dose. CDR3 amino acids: CASSSQTGTGTEAFF. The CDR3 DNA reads TGCGCCAGCAGCTCCCAGACAGGGACTGGCACTGAAGCTTTCTTT.